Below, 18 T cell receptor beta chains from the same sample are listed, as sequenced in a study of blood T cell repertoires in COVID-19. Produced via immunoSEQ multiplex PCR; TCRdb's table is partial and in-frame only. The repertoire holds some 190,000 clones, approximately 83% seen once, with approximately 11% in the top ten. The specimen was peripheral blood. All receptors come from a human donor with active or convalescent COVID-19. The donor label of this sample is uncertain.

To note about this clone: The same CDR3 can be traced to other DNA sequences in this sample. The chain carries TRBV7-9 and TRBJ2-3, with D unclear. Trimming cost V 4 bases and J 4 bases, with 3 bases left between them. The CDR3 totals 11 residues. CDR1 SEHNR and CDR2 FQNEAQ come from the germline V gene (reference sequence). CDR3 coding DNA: TGTGCCAGCAGCTCAGCAGATACGCAGTATTTT. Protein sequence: CASSSADTQYF. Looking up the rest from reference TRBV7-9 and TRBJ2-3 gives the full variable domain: DTGVSQNPRHKITKRGQNVTFRCDPISEHNRLYWYRQTLGQGPEFLTYFQNEAQLEKSRLLSDRFSAERPKGSFSTLEIQRTEQGDSAMYLCASSSADTQYFGPGTRLTVL.

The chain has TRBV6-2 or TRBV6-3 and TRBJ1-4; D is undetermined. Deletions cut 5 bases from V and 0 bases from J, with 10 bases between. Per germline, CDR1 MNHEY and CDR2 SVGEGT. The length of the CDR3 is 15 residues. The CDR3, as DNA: TGTGCCAGCAGTGCCCCCGGGGCAACTAATGAAAAACTGTTTTTT. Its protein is CASSAPGATNEKLFF.

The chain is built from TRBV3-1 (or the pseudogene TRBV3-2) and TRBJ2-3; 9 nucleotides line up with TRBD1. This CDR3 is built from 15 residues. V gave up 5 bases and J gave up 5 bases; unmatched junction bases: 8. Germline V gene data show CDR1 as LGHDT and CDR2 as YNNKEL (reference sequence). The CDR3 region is CASSAPGQGIDTQYF. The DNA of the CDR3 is TGTGCCAGCAGCGCTCCGGGACAGGGTATAGATACGCAGTATTTT.

DNA of the CDR3: TGTGCCAGCAGCGTAACAGGGACGAACACTGAAGCTTTCTTT. Amino acid sequence: CASSVTGTNTEAFF. The chain combines TRBV7-9 with TRBJ1-1; tentative D call: TRBD1 (6 bases). The CDR3 extends over 14 amino acids. The V end lost 5 bases, the J end lost 1 base, and 11 bases lay between the germline ends. Per germline, CDR1 SEHNR and CDR2 FQNEAQ (reference sequence). Based on the CDR3 plus reference TRBV7-9 and TRBJ1-1, the full variable domain is DTGVSQNPRHKITKRGQNVTFRCDPISEHNRLYWYRQTLGQGPEFLTYFQNEAQLEKSRLLSDRFSAERPKGSFSTLEIQRTEQGDSAMYLCASSVTGTNTEAFFGQGTRLTVV.

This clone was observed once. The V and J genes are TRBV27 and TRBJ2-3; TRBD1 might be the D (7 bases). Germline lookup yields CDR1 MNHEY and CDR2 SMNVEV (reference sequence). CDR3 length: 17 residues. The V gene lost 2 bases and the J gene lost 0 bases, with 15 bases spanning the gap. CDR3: CASSLRSGGSSTDTQYF. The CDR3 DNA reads TGTGCCAGCAGTTTACGCTCAGGGGGGTCTAGCACAGATACGCAGTATTTT.

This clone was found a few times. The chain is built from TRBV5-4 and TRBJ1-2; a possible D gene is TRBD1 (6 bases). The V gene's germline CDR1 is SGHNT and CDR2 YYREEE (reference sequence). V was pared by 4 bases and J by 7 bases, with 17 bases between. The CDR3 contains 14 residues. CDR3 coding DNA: TGTGCCAGCAGCCTGGACAGCTCGGCCTCTGGCTACACCTTC. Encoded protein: CASSLDSSASGYTF.

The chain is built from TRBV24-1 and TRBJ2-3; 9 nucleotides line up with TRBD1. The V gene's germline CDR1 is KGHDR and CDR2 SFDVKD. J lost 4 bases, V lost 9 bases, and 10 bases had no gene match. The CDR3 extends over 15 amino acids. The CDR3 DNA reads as TGTGCCACCCGAGACGGGACAGGGTGGCCAGATACGCAGTATTTT. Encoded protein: CATRDGTGWPDTQYF.

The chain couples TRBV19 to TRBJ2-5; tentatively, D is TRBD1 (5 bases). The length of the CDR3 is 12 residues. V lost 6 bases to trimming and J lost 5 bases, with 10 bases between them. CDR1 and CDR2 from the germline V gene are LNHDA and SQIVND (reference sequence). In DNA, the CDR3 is TGTGCCAGTAGCCAGGGCCGGGAGACCCAGTACTTC. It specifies CASSQGRETQYF.

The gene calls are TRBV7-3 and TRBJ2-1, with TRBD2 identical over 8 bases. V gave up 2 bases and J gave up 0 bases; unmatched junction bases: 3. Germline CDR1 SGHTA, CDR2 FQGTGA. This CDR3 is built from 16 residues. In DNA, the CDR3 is TGTGCCAGCAGCTTAGCAGCGGGAGCCTCCTACAATGAGCAGTTCTTC. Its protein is CASSLAAGASYNEQFF. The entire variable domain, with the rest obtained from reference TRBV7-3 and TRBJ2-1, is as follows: GAGVSQTPSNKVTEKGKYVELRCDPISGHTALYWYRQSLGQGPEFLIYFQGTGAADDSGLPNDRFFAVRPEGSVSTLKIQRTERGDSAVYLCASSLAAGASYNEQFFGPGTRLTVL.

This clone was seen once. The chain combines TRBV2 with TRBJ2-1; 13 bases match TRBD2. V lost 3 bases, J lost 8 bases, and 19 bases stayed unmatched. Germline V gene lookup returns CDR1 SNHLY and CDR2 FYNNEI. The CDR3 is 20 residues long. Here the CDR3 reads CASSEAPGLAGPFLGYEQFF. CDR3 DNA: TGTGCCAGCAGTGAGGCCCCGGGACTAGCGGGACCATTTCTCGGCTATGAGCAGTTCTTC.

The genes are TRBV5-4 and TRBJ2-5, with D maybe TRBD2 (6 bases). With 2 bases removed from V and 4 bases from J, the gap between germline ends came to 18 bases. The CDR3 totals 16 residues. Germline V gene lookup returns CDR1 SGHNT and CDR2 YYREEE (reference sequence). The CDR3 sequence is CASSLHPGGEGETQYF. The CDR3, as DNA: TGTGCCAGCAGCTTACATCCCGGGGGAGAGGGAGAGACCCAGTACTTC.

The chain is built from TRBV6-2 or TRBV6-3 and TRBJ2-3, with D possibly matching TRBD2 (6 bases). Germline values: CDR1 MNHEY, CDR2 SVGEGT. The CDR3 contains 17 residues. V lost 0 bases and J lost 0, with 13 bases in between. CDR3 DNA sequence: TGTGCCAGCAGTTACTCGATGGGAGGAACTAGCACAGATACGCAGTATTTT. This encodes CASSYSMGGTSTDTQYF.

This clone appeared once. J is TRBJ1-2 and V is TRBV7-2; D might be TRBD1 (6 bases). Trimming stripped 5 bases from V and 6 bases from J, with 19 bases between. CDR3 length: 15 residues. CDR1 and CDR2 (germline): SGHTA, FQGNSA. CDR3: CASSPLGQRRDGYTF. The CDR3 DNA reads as TGTGCCAGCAGCCCACTCGGACAGCGTCGGGATGGCTACACCTTC.

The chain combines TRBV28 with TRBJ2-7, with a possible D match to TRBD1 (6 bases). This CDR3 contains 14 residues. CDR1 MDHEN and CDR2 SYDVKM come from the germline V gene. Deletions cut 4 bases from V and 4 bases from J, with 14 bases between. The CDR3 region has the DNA TGTGCCAGCAGTTGGGGGCTACACCTTTACGAGCAGTACTTC. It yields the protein CASSWGLHLYEQYF. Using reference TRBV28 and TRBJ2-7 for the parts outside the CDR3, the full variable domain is DVKVTQSSRYLVKRTGEKVFLECVQDMDHENMFWYRQDPGLGLRLIYFSYDVKMKEKGDIPEGYSVSREKKERFSLILESASTNQTSMYLCASSWGLHLYEQYFGPGTRLTVT.

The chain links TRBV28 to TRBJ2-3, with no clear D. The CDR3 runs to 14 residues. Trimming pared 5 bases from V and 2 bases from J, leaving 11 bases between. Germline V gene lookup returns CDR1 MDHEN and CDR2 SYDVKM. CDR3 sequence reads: CASSIGPNTDTQYF. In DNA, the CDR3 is TGTGCCAGCAGTATTGGGCCCAACACAGATACGCAGTATTTT.

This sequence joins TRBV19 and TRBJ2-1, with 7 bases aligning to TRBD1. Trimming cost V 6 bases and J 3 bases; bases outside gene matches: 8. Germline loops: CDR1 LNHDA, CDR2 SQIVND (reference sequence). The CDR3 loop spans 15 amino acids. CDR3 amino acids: CASRKTGDGYNEQFF. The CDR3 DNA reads TGTGCCAGTAGGAAAACAGGGGACGGCTACAATGAGCAGTTCTTC.

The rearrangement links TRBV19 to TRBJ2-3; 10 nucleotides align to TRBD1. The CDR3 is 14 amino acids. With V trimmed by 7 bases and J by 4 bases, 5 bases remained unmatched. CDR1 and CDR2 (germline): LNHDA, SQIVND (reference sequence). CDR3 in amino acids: CASTPGQGADTQYF. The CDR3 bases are TGTGCCAGTACCCCCGGACAGGGGGCAGATACGCAGTATTTT. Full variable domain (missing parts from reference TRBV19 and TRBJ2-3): DGGITQSPKYLFRKEGQNVTLSCEQNLNHDAMYWYRQDPGQGLRLIYYSQIVNDFQKGDIAEGYSVSREKKESFPLTVTSAQKNPTAFYLCASTPGQGADTQYFGPGTRLTVL.

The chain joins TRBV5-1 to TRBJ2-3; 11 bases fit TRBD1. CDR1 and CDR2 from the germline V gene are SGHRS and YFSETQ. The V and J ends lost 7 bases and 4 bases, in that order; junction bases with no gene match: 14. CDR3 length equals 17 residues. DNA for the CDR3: TGCGCCAGCGGGACAGGGGGTGGAGGCAGGCACGCAGATACGCAGTATTTT. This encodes CASGTGGGGRHADTQYF. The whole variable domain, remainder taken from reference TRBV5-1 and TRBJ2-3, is KAGVTQTPRYLIKTRGQQVTLSCSPISGHRSVSWYQQTPGQGLQFLFEYFSETQRNKGNFPGRFSGRQFSNSRSEMNVSTLELGDSALYLCASGTGGGGRHADTQYFGPGTRLTVL.